These T cell receptor beta chains were read from a single sample in a study of somatic mutations in cytotoxic T cells in rheumatoid arthritis. Sequencing was performed with immunoSEQ multiplex PCR; in TCRdb, only in-frame clones are kept and a portion is missing. The table has under 13,000 clones, around three quarters seen once; the top ten hold approximately 30%. Sequenced material: CD8+ T cells sorted from blood. Source of these receptors: an adult with rheumatoid arthritis. CDR3s include the opening cysteine and the closing phenylalanine or tryptophan. A D gene is named only where the DNA matches it firmly. Only part of the rows carry a size: once, few, many, or a class if the clone is expanded.

abundance: few
d_gene: -
v_gene: TRBV2
j_gene: TRBJ2-7
CDR3aa: CASRQTEFYEQYF
CDR3nt: TGTGCCAGCAGGCAAACAGAGTTCTACGAGCAGTACTTC

abundance: once
d_gene: TRBD1
v_gene: TRBV5-6
j_gene: TRBJ2-7
CDR3aa: CASSNPGTGGEQYF
CDR3nt: TGTGCCAGCAGCAACCCCGGGACAGGGGGCGAGCAGTACTTC

abundance: -
d_gene: -
v_gene: TRBV4-1
j_gene: TRBJ2-3
CDR3aa: CASSSRTTDTQYF
CDR3nt: TGCGCCAGCAGCTCACGAACCACAGATACGCAGTATTTT

abundance: -
d_gene: TRBD2
v_gene: TRBV27
j_gene: TRBJ2-2
CDR3aa: CASGRAGTGELFF
CDR3nt: TGTGCCAGCGGGAGGGCGGGCACCGGGGAGCTGTTTTTT

abundance: -
d_gene: -
v_gene: TRBV6-1
j_gene: TRBJ2-7
CDR3aa: CASSSSTTYEQYF
CDR3nt: TGTGCCAGCAGTTCGAGCACTACCTACGAGCAGTACTTC

abundance: -
d_gene: TRBD1
v_gene: TRBV7-8
j_gene: TRBJ1-4
CDR3aa: CASSLALGQDNEKLFF
CDR3nt: TGTGCCAGCAGCCTGGCTTTGGGACAGGATAATGAAAAACTGTTTTTT

abundance: -
d_gene: -
v_gene: TRBV9
j_gene: TRBJ1-6
CDR3aa: CASSVDPGQGTSPLHF
CDR3nt: TGTGCCAGCAGCGTGGATCCGGGTCAGGGGACTTCACCCCTCCACTTT

abundance: once
d_gene: -
v_gene: TRBV6-5
j_gene: TRBJ2-5
CDR3aa: CASSYSGIQETQYF
CDR3nt: TGTGCCAGCAGTTACTCAGGAATACAAGAGACCCAGTACTTC

abundance: few
d_gene: -
v_gene: TRBV5-1
j_gene: TRBJ1-2
CDR3aa: CASSLAGQGNIYGYTF
CDR3nt: TGCGCCAGCAGCTTGGCCGGCCAAGGGAACATCTATGGCTACACCTTC

abundance: -
d_gene: TRBD2
v_gene: TRBV11-2
j_gene: TRBJ2-1
CDR3aa: CASSLDLGTSAPGNEQFF
CDR3nt: TGTGCCAGCAGCTTAGATCTGGGGACTAGCGCCCCCGGCAATGAGCAGTTCTTC

abundance: -
d_gene: -
v_gene: TRBV19
j_gene: TRBJ2-4
CDR3aa: CASSSSPGIQYF
CDR3nt: TGTGCCAGTAGTTCTTCGCCTGGGATTCAGTACTTC

abundance: -
d_gene: -
v_gene: TRBV5-4
j_gene: TRBJ2-3
CDR3aa: CASSLETVGWVTQYF
CDR3nt: TGTGCCAGCAGCTTAGAAACTGTGGGGTGGGTTACGCAGTATTTT

abundance: -
d_gene: -
v_gene: TRBV27
j_gene: TRBJ2-1
CDR3aa: CASSFGGSLYNEQFF
CDR3nt: TGTGCCAGCAGTTTCGGGGGAAGTCTCTACAATGAGCAGTTCTTC

abundance: -
d_gene: -
v_gene: TRBV11-3
j_gene: TRBJ2-7
CDR3aa: CASSLGQGVSYEQYF
CDR3nt: TGTGCCAGCAGCTTAGGCCAGGGAGTTTCCTACGAGCAGTACTTC

abundance: few
d_gene: -
v_gene: TRBV19
j_gene: TRBJ2-1
CDR3aa: CASGDFSSYNEQFF
CDR3nt: TGTGCCAGTGGGGACTTTAGCTCCTACAATGAGCAGTTCTTC

abundance: -
d_gene: -
v_gene: TRBV19
j_gene: TRBJ2-7
CDR3aa: CASSMWARSSYEQYF
CDR3nt: TGTGCCAGTAGTATGTGGGCCAGGAGCTCCTACGAGCAGTACTTC

abundance: -
d_gene: -
v_gene: TRBV27
j_gene: TRBJ2-2
CDR3aa: CASGETYSRGELFF
CDR3nt: TGTGCCAGCGGAGAGACATACTCGAGAGGGGAGCTGTTTTTT

abundance: few
d_gene: TRBD2
v_gene: TRBV7-9
j_gene: TRBJ2-1
CDR3aa: CASSWGTTTNNEQFF
CDR3nt: TGTGCCAGCAGCTGGGGGACTACCACTAACAATGAGCAGTTCTTC

abundance: -
d_gene: -
v_gene: TRBV4-1
j_gene: TRBJ1-2
CDR3aa: CASSQDTSREGSYGHTF
CDR3nt: TGCGCCAGCAGCCAAGATACATCGCGAGAGGGGTCCTATGGCCACACCTTC

abundance: few
d_gene: -
v_gene: TRBV6-6
j_gene: TRBJ2-1
CDR3aa: CASSSHNEQFF
CDR3nt: TGTGCCAGCAGTAGCCACAATGAGCAGTTCTTC

abundance: -
d_gene: -
v_gene: TRBV5-1
j_gene: TRBJ1-6
CDR3aa: CASSLGESSYNSPLHF
CDR3nt: TGCGCCAGCAGCTTGGGGGAGAGCTCCTATAATTCACCCCTCCACTTT

abundance: -
d_gene: -
v_gene: TRBV5-1
j_gene: TRBJ1-1
CDR3aa: CASSAVGFGTEAFF
CDR3nt: TGCGCCAGCAGCGCGGTGGGGTTTGGCACTGAAGCTTTCTTT

abundance: -
d_gene: -
v_gene: TRBV5-1
j_gene: TRBJ2-7
CDR3aa: CASSLALGYEQYF
CDR3nt: TGCGCCAGCAGCTTGGCTCTAGGATACGAGCAGTACTTC

abundance: -
d_gene: -
v_gene: TRBV18
j_gene: TRBJ2-2
CDR3aa: CASSPLSLVRDTGELFF
CDR3nt: TGTGCCAGCTCACCACTTAGTCTAGTCCGAGACACCGGGGAGCTGTTTTTT

abundance: -
d_gene: -
v_gene: TRBV9
j_gene: TRBJ2-3
CDR3aa: CASSVEGGLRADTQYF
CDR3nt: TGTGCCAGCAGCGTAGAGGGGGGGCTACGTGCAGATACGCAGTATTTT

abundance: few
d_gene: -
v_gene: TRBV28
j_gene: TRBJ2-7
CDR3aa: CASSFAHEQYF
CDR3nt: TGTGCCAGCAGTTTCGCCCACGAGCAGTACTTC

abundance: -
d_gene: TRBD2
v_gene: TRBV4-3
j_gene: TRBJ2-1
CDR3aa: CASSQDGTSPNEQFF
CDR3nt: TGCGCCAGCAGCCAAGATGGGACTAGCCCCAATGAGCAGTTCTTC

abundance: -
d_gene: -
v_gene: TRBV2
j_gene: TRBJ2-2
CDR3aa: CASSPIANTGELFF
CDR3nt: TGTGCCAGCAGTCCCATCGCGAACACCGGGGAGCTGTTTTTT

abundance: -
d_gene: TRBD1
v_gene: TRBV4-3
j_gene: TRBJ2-7
CDR3aa: CASSQDGQGWGEQYF
CDR3nt: TGCGCCAGCAGCCAAGATGGACAGGGTTGGGGCGAGCAGTACTTC

abundance: -
d_gene: TRBD1
v_gene: TRBV14
j_gene: TRBJ2-7
CDR3aa: CASSQDPWRDRVSYEQYF
CDR3nt: TGTGCCAGCAGCCAAGACCCATGGCGGGACAGGGTGTCCTACGAGCAGTACTTC

abundance: few
d_gene: -
v_gene: TRBV19
j_gene: TRBJ1-5
CDR3aa: CASSMELKRRTSNQPQHF
CDR3nt: TGTGCCAGTAGTATGGAGCTCAAACGCAGGACAAGCAATCAGCCCCAGCATTTT

abundance: -
d_gene: -
v_gene: TRBV5-6
j_gene: TRBJ2-7
CDR3aa: CASSLRAFHEQYF
CDR3nt: TGTGCCAGCAGCTTGAGAGCGTTCCACGAGCAGTACTTC